A selection of T cell receptor beta chains follows, all from one sample in a study of vaccination and CD4 T cells after COVID-19. TCRdb re-called the PCR reads through MiXCR, storing one row per CDR3 protein. Of nearly 15,000 distinct CDR3 sequences in the sample, 78% were seen once. These TCRs' antigens remain unknown. The specimen comprised CD4+ T cells from blood, cultured in vitro, sampled after SARS-CoV-2 vaccination. These receptor sequences come from a human donor who received a COVID-19 vaccine. Both conserved end residues are part of each CDR3. D genes are given only for firm matches. Size values are once, few and many counts, or a class for expanded clones, and some rows have none.

j_call | d_call | clone_size | v_call | cdr3_nt | cdr3_aa
TRBJ1-6 | TRBD1 | NA | TRBV28 | TGTGCCAGCAGTCCCTTGGGGTCGGGACAGGGATCAAGTTCACCCCTCCACTTT | CASSPLGSGQGSSSPLHF
TRBJ2-3 | TRBD2 | NA | TRBV30 | TGTGCCTGGAGTGTACCCAGCGGGGCTGGAGATACGCAGTATTTT | CAWSVPSGAGDTQYF
TRBJ1-4 | NA | NA | TRBV19 | TGTGCCAGTAGTATAGATCGGTCCAGGGCTATTGGTGAAAAACTGTTTTTT | CASSIDRSRAIGEKLFF
TRBJ1-2 | NA | NA | TRBV11-2 | TGTGCCAGCAGCTTAGAGGGGGGCAGACCTCGCCATGGCTACACCTTC | CASSLEGGRPRHGYTF
TRBJ1-6 | TRBD1 | NA | TRBV12-3/TRBV12-4 | TGTGCCAGCAGTCCGACAGGGGGCGCATTGAATTCACCCCTCCACTTT | CASSPTGGALNSPLHF
TRBJ2-7 | NA | NA | TRBV15 | TGTGCCACCAGCAGAGATTTCGGGGGTGGCGAGTACGAGCAGTACTTC | CATSRDFGGGEYEQYF
TRBJ2-7 | NA | NA | TRBV20-1 | TGCAGTGCTAGACAGAGCTCCTACGAGCAGTACTTC | CSARQSSYEQYF
TRBJ1-3 | TRBD1 | NA | TRBV20-1 | TGCAGTGCTAGAACGGGACAGGGGACTGGAAACACCATATATTTT | CSARTGQGTGNTIYF
TRBJ1-6 | TRBD1 | few | TRBV12-3/TRBV12-4 | TGTGCCAGCAGTCCCGGACAGGGCGATTCACCCCTCCACTTT | CASSPGQGDSPLHF
TRBJ2-2 | NA | NA | TRBV12-3/TRBV12-4 | TGTGCCAGCAGGCTGAGGGGGGGACTCCAACGGAACACCGGGGAGCTGTTTTTT | CASRLRGGLQRNTGELFF
TRBJ1-1 | NA | few | TRBV4-1 | TGCGCCAGCAGCCAAATTCGGACCTCTAACACTGAAGCTTTCTTT | CASSQIRTSNTEAFF
TRBJ1-2 | TRBD1 | NA | TRBV11-2 | TGTGCCAGCAGCTGGTCGACAGGGGCCGATCCCAAAAACTATGGCTACACCTTC | CASSWSTGADPKNYGYTF
TRBJ1-6 | TRBD1 | NA | TRBV20-1 | TGCAGTGCTAGAGTGGGGACAGGGCTTTATAATTCACCCCTCCACTTT | CSARVGTGLYNSPLHF
TRBJ2-1 | NA | NA | TRBV12-3/TRBV12-4 | TGTGCCAGCAGTTTAGGCCCTCAGGGGGGACGGTTCTTC | CASSLGPQGGRFF
TRBJ1-6 | TRBD1 | NA | TRBV7-8 | TGTGCCAGCAGGGCCAGGGGGCGCGAATCACCCCTCCACTTT | CASRARGRESPLHF
TRBJ2-3 | TRBD1 | NA | TRBV11-2 | TGTGCCAGCAGTAACAGGGGTAATCCAGCAGATACGCAGTATTTT | CASSNRGNPADTQYF
TRBJ2-5 | TRBD2 | once | TRBV7-2 | TGTGCCAGCAGCTTAAAGGGCGGGGGGGCCTCAGAGACCCAGTACTTC | CASSLKGGGASETQYF
TRBJ1-1 | NA | NA | TRBV7-9 | TGTGCCAGCAGCTTATGGGGGGTCGGCACTGAAGCTTTCTTT | CASSLWGVGTEAFF
TRBJ1-5 | NA | NA | TRBV20-1 | TGCAGTGCTAGCCGGGGGACGGCTTATAGCAATCAGCCCCAGCATTTT | CSASRGTAYSNQPQHF
TRBJ1-3 | NA | once | TRBV2 | TGTGCCAGCATGCAGGGTCGGGGAAACACCATATATTTT | CASMQGRGNTIYF
TRBJ1-5 | NA | NA | TRBV6-1 | TGTGCCAGCAGCCTCTCGTGGTCGAGCAATCAGCCCCAGCATTTT | CASSLSWSSNQPQHF
TRBJ2-3 | NA | NA | TRBV2 | TGTGCCAGCATTGCTAGCGGCACAGATACGCAGTATTTT | CASIASGTDTQYF
TRBJ2-1 | NA | NA | TRBV12-3/TRBV12-4 | TGTGCCAGCAGTTTAGCTGGGGGCCGGGGCAATGAGCAGTTCTTC | CASSLAGGRGNEQFF
TRBJ1-2 | NA | NA | TRBV6-1 | TGTGCCAGCAGTGCCCCGGGAAGCCGGACACAAAACTATGGCTACACCTTC | CASSAPGSRTQNYGYTF
TRBJ2-3 | TRBD2 | NA | TRBV30 | TGTGCCTGGAGCCCAGCGGGGAGACTCACAGATACGCAGTATTTT | CAWSPAGRLTDTQYF
TRBJ1-6 | NA | NA | TRBV15 | TGTGCCACCAGCCGTTTATATAATTCACCCCTCCACTTT | CATSRLYNSPLHF
TRBJ1-4 | TRBD1 | once | TRBV7-2 | TGTGCCAGCAGCTCACAGGGGGACGATGAAAAACTGTTTTTT | CASSSQGDDEKLFF
TRBJ1-5 | NA | NA | TRBV19 | TGTGCCAGTAGGGCTACCGGGACCCCCCTTGGGCCCCAGCATTTT | CASRATGTPLGPQHF
TRBJ1-3 | TRBD1 | NA | TRBV7-3 | TGTGCCAGCAGCTCGACAGGGCCTGGAAACACCATATATTTT | CASSSTGPGNTIYF
TRBJ1-1 | TRBD1 | NA | TRBV7-8 | TGTGCCAGCAGCCCGACAGGGTGGGTCCGGGACACTGAAGCTTTCTTT | CASSPTGWVRDTEAFF
TRBJ2-3 | TRBD2 | NA | TRBV20-1 | TGCAGTGCCGGAGGGGGACTAGCGATGACAGATACGCAGTATTTT | CSAGGGLAMTDTQYF
TRBJ1-3 | NA | NA | TRBV19 | TGTGCCAGTAGTATGGCGATAAGCTCTGGAAACACCATATATTTT | CASSMAISSGNTIYF
TRBJ2-3 | TRBD2 | NA | TRBV7-2 | TGTGCCAGCAGCTTGAATGATGGACTAGCGGGGATCACAGACACGCAGTATTTT | CASSLNDGLAGITDTQYF
TRBJ1-5 | NA | NA | TRBV7-2 | TGTGCCAGCAGCTTAGCTGGCAGCAGGAATCAGCCCCAGCATTTT | CASSLAGSRNQPQHF
TRBJ2-7 | NA | NA | TRBV20-1 | TGCAGTGCCGTACCAGGGAATCCATCGTACGAGCAGTACTTC | CSAVPGNPSYEQYF
TRBJ2-3 | TRBD2 | NA | TRBV6-1 | TGTGCCAGCAGAGTGACTAGCGGATTCACAGATACGCAGTATTTT | CASRVTSGFTDTQYF
TRBJ1-2 | NA | few | TRBV12-3/TRBV12-4 | TGTGCCAGCAGTTTAAGCCCCCAGTTCTCCTATGGCTACACCTTC | CASSLSPQFSYGYTF
TRBJ1-6 | NA | once | TRBV9 | TGTGCCAGCAGCGGGAATCCAGGCAATTCACCCCTCCACTTT | CASSGNPGNSPLHF
TRBJ1-1 | NA | NA | TRBV7-9 | TGTGCCAGCAGCTCGCGGACGGTGAACACTGAAGCTTTCTTT | CASSSRTVNTEAFF
TRBJ1-6 | TRBD1 | few | TRBV12-3/TRBV12-4 | TGTGCCAGCAGCCGGACAGGGGAAGGAAGCTCCTATAATTCACCCCTCCACTTT | CASSRTGEGSSYNSPLHF
TRBJ2-7 | TRBD1 | NA | TRBV10-2 | TGCGCCAGCGGACGACAGGGTAGTACCTACGAGCAGTACTTC | CASGRQGSTYEQYF
TRBJ2-2 | NA | NA | TRBV7-3 | TGTGCCAGCAGCTTACACAACACCGGGGAGCTGTTTTTT | CASSLHNTGELFF
TRBJ1-2 | TRBD1 | NA | TRBV7-2 | TGTGCCAGCAGCCTCGCCCGGGACAGGGGTAACTATGGCTACACCTTC | CASSLARDRGNYGYTF
TRBJ2-3 | TRBD2 | NA | TRBV30 | TGTGCCTGGACAAGACTAGCCGCAGATACGCAGTATTTT | CAWTRLAADTQYF
TRBJ1-6 | NA | few | TRBV2 | TGTGCCAGCAGTGAAGGGGCAGTCCGTAATTCACCCCTCCACTTT | CASSEGAVRNSPLHF
TRBJ1-4 | TRBD1 | NA | TRBV5-4 | TGTGCCAGCAGCTTGGTTACGACAGGGGGGAATGAAAAACTGTTTTTT | CASSLVTTGGNEKLFF
TRBJ2-3 | NA | NA | TRBV6-1 | TGTGCCAGCAATAGCAGGGATAGCACAGATACGCAGTATTTT | CASNSRDSTDTQYF
TRBJ1-2 | TRBD1 | NA | TRBV24-1 | TGTGCCACCAGTGACGCTAAGCGGACAGGGTGGGATGGCTACACCTTC | CATSDAKRTGWDGYTF
TRBJ2-1 | TRBD1 | NA | TRBV24-1 | TGTGCCACCAGTGACACGACAGGGAAGGTCTTC | CATSDTTGKVF